This TCR beta chain is drawn from a study of Ad26.COV2.S vaccination and SARS-CoV-2 variants. In germline, CDR1 is ENHRY, CDR2 SYGVKD. The CDR3 runs 15 residues. V was pared by 5 bases and J by 2 bases, with 16 bases between. Treatment indicated: about 20 received Ad26.COV2.S at low or high dose, single or two shots; about 5 received placebo; per-sample allocation not given. On day 63 after the first injection, vaccine and placebo recipients gave samples. The method was immunoSEQ multiplex PCR; TCRdb's version includes in-frame clones alone and lacks a portion of them. The sample shows about 350,000 clones, about 88% of them seen only once.

This receptor was taken from a person aged 18 to 65 who received the Ad26.COV2.S COVID-19 vaccine or a placebo. Sequenced material: peripheral blood, taken in a trial of Ad26.COV2.S vaccine versus placebo. The chain couples TRBV10-3 to TRBJ2-7; TRBD1 might be the D (6 bases). The CDR3 here is CAISNGTSPAYEQYF. The CDR3, as DNA: TGTGCCATCAGTAACGGGACAAGCCCGGCCTACGAGCAGTACTTC.